This TCR beta chain was found in a study of blood T cells in healthy people across ages (dated by TCRdb to between 2015 and 2017). At the level of the whole study: In model experiments, template switching captured about one uniquely barcoded TCR beta cDNA molecule for every two T cells. Age-related changes in TCR beta repertoire diversity were measured in the study by deep sequencing normalized with unique cDNA molecular identifiers. The donors were split into four age groups: young (average about 16 years), middle-aged (over 35), aged (approximately 59) and long-lived (over 75). To avoid experimental bias, donors of different ages were spread randomly across the sequencing lanes. Two additional independent replicas of 1 million unique cDNA reads from the same blood draw were analyzed for two donors (one aged 18 to 30 and one aged 80 or older).

This clonotype was detected only a few times. Its antigen target is currently unknown. No base quality information exists; no much larger clone differs at one position. The receptor library was made with 5' RACE. This sample was sequenced with an Illumina HiSeq 2500. A second PCR of roughly 7 to 12 cycles was run with a J-beta primer mix and a sample-barcoded 5' primer. A template-switch 5' adaptor carrying 12 random nucleotides introduced a unique molecular identifier onto each TCR beta cDNA molecule. Each sample yielded at least 3 million CDR3-containing paired-end reads. The Mint cDNA synthesis kit, primed by a TRBC-specific oligonucleotide, was used to synthesize first-strand cDNA from all RNA. After uracil-DNA glycosylase treatment, a first 18-cycle PCR used universal primers M1SS and BC2_uni_R on all cDNA. Processing in the source paper ran as follows. Each sample was normalized by randomly selecting 1 million high-quality reads, each carrying a distinct molecular identifier. Instead of being binned into consensus sequences, reads that shared molecular identifiers were thrown out. CDR3 identification, clonotype clustering and error correction used MiTCR with a Q25 quality threshold and the strictest error-elimination algorithm. Lower-bound total TCR beta diversity was estimated with a nonparametric unseen species model using Euler transformation. The public reads were quality trimmed at Q25 with fastp and then assembled into clones with MiXCR by TCRdb, keeping productive beta chains. Each CDR3 protein gets just one entry, which takes the most common genes and DNA from the rows behind it. These V and J calls originate from TCRdb's pipeline instead of the authors' own analysis. This sample comprises about a million distinct CDR3 sequences, 35% to 40% of them detected only once. The top ten clonotypes cover less than 15% of the sample.

Beyond this particular receptor, the publication reports: Estimates of total diversity from one million sequenced T cells were regarded as lower bounds and underestimates. Because the CMV infection status of the donors was unknown, age-related changes in expanded clonotypes may potentially have been confounded. Since profiling was done on bulk unsorted PBMCs, naive and antigen-experienced compartments could not be conclusively compared. There was a strong correlation between observed TCR beta diversity and the percentage of naive T cells measured by flow cytometry. As age increased, observed TCR beta diversity per million T cells dropped in a roughly linear way, and a significant reduction was already evident by age about 36. Compared with the aged group, more naive CD4+ T cells, fewer expanded clones and increased TCR diversity were shown by the long-lived group, suggesting age selection.

Systemically healthy Caucasian individuals from Russia, about 38 in total and aged about 6 to 100 years, were included as donors. Each donor gave 8 to 10 milliliters of peripheral blood, drawn into EDTA-treated Vacutainer tubes. Ficoll-Paque density-gradient centrifugation was used to isolate PBMCs, with at least 6.5 million per sample. Trizol reagent was used to extract total RNA from the PBMCs, yielding at least 5.5 micrograms per sample. The percentages of naive CD45RAhigh/CD27high T cells were determined by flow cytometry on a PBMC aliquot from every donor. From the cysteine up to the phenylalanine, the CDR3 has a length of 15 residues. The only DNA kept is the CDR3, 45 bases in frame from the first base. The germline V gene (reference sequence) yields LNHDA for CDR1 and SQIVND for CDR2. The V end loses 5 bases and the J end loses 4 bases, and a stretch of 17 bases separates them.

The origin of this receptor is a man between 18 and 35 years old in good health. Input material: blood. The chain couples TRBV19 to TRBJ1-2; the best D guess is TRBD1, with 5 bases matching. The CDR3 protein sequence reads: CASSPGDGPIYGYTF. The nucleotide sequence is TGTGCCAGTAGTCCCGGGGACGGTCCAATCTATGGCTACACCTTC.